Below, 20 T cell receptor beta chains from the same sample are listed, as sequenced in a study of blood T cell repertoires in COVID-19. Clones were sequenced by immunoSEQ multiplex PCR, and TCRdb holds only the in-frame ones, with some missing. The table shows roughly 230,000 clones, with roughly four fifths occurring only once. The specimen sequenced was peripheral blood. These receptors all stem from a woman aged 45-65 years with acute or convalescent COVID-19.

The chain links TRBV30 to TRBJ2-7; D is unresolved. This CDR3 comprises 12 residues. Germline CDR1 and CDR2: GTSNPN and SVGIG (reference sequence). V lost 2 bases and J 4 bases, leaving 9 bases between the germline ends. The CDR3 reads CAWSRERYEQYF. The CDR3 DNA reads as TGTGCCTGGAGTCGCGAACGGTACGAGCAGTACTTC.

The CDR3 sequence: CASRTGGQKNEKLFF. The CDR3 DNA reads TGTGCCAGCAGGACAGGGGGACAGAAGAATGAAAAACTGTTTTTT. The chain recombines TRBV6-5 with TRBJ1-4, with TRBD1 matching 9 bases. With 6 bases clipped from V and 5 bases from J, the junction kept 7 bases outside the gene matches. Germline V CDR1 and CDR2: MNHEY, SVGAGI. This CDR3 spans 15 amino acids.

This chain uses TRBV2 with TRBJ1-2; tentative D call: TRBD1 (5 bases). V lost 5 bases and J lost 6, with 13 bases in between. There are 13 residues in the CDR3. CDR1 SNHLY and CDR2 FYNNEI come from the germline V gene. The CDR3 coding sequence is TGTGCCAGCAGTATCAACCTCAGGGATGGCTACACCTTC. This translates into CASSINLRDGYTF.

This rearrangement joins TRBV4-1 to TRBJ1-1, with 7 bases fitting TRBD1. The V gene's germline CDR1 is MGHRA and CDR2 YSYEKL. The CDR3 is 15 residues long. V lost 4 bases to trimming and J lost 0 bases; unmatched junction nucleotides: 5. The CDR3 is CASSRDSLMNTEAFF. CDR3 DNA: TGCGCCAGCAGCCGGGACAGCCTTATGAACACTGAAGCTTTCTTT.

The chain combines TRBV28 with TRBJ1-5, with D tentatively TRBD1 (5 bases). Germline CDR1 reads MDHEN; CDR2 reads SYDVKM. This CDR3 spans 14 amino acids. The germline V and J ends were trimmed by 1 base and 7 bases, with 11 bases remaining between them. The CDR3 sequence is CASSLYGGAQPQHF. The DNA for the CDR3 is TGTGCCAGCAGTTTATACGGGGGAGCGCAGCCCCAGCATTTT.

This clone was seen once. This CDR3 reads CASSQGGRADTQYF. CDR3 nucleotide sequence: TGTGCCAGCAGCCAGGGAGGGCGGGCAGATACGCAGTATTTT. This rearrangement joins TRBV27 to TRBJ2-3; 7 bases align to TRBD2. From germline, CDR1 is MNHEY and CDR2 SMNVEV (reference sequence). CDR3 length: 14 residues. J lost 4 bases, V lost 6 bases, and 7 bases had no gene match.

The rearrangement joins TRBV4-1 to TRBJ1-4; unclear D gene. This CDR3 has 16 residues. Trimming pared 2 bases from V and 7 bases from J, leaving 17 bases between. Looked up from germline, CDR1 is MGHRA and CDR2 is YSYEKL. The CDR3 reads CASSQPRYLGSEKLFF. In nucleotides, the CDR3 is TGCGCCAGCAGCCAACCACGTTATCTGGGCAGTGAAAAACTGTTTTTT.

The chain combines TRBV5-4 with TRBJ2-3; tentative D call: TRBD2 (6 bases). Germline lookup yields CDR1 SGHNT and CDR2 YYREEE (reference sequence). The CDR3 extends over 14 amino acids. Trimming pared 0 bases from V and 3 bases from J, leaving 8 bases between. CDR3 residues: CASSLEGRTDTQYF. As DNA, the CDR3 is TGTGCCAGCAGCTTGGAGGGGAGGACAGATACGCAGTATTTT. The full variable domain, completed using reference TRBV5-4 and TRBJ2-3, is ETGVTQSPTHLIKTRGQQVTLRCSSQSGHNTVSWYQQALGQGPQFIFQYYREEENGRGNFPPRFSGLQFPNYSSELNVNALELDDSALYLCASSLEGRTDTQYFGPGTRLTVL.

CDR3 nucleotide sequence: TGTGCCAGCAGCGTAGGACAGGGGGCTAGCTACACCTTC. Translated: CASSVGQGASYTF. The chain couples TRBV9 to TRBJ1-2, with TRBD1 matching over 10 bases. The CDR3 is 13 amino acids. V lost 0 bases and J lost 9; bases outside the gene matches: 2. Germline CDR1 SGDLS, CDR2 YYNGEE.

This clone was seen once. This chain links TRBV6-5 with TRBJ2-7; 11 bases fit TRBD2. Germline V lookup: CDR1 MNHEY, CDR2 SVGAGI. V was pared by 0 bases and J by 2 bases, with 3 bases of the junction left unmatched. The CDR3 extends over 16 amino acids. CDR3 bases: TGTGCCAGCAGTTACTCGATAGCGGGAGGGCCCTACGAGCAGTACTTC. It encodes CASSYSIAGGPYEQYF.

The chain has TRBV18 and TRBJ2-1; 10 bases are shared with TRBD1. V gave up 6 bases and J gave up 3 bases; unmatched junction bases: 5. The germline CDR1 and CDR2 sequences are KGHSH and LQKENI. This CDR3 is built from 15 residues. The CDR3 sequence is CASSVGTGVYNEQFF. The CDR3 coding sequence is TGTGCCAGCTCCGTCGGGACAGGGGTCTACAATGAGCAGTTCTTC.

The genes are TRBV7-9 and TRBJ1-2; possible D gene TRBD1, 5 bases. Germline V CDR1 and CDR2: SEHNR, FQNEAQ (reference sequence). V was cut by 3 bases and J by 8 bases, with 13 bases left in between. This CDR3 contains 13 residues. CDR3 amino acids: CASSLGQGEGYTF. CDR3 DNA: TGTGCCAGCAGCTTGGGTCAGGGTGAAGGCTACACCTTC.

V gene TRBV14 combines with J gene TRBJ2-1, with a possible D match to TRBD2 (6 bases). This CDR3 spans 14 amino acids. Trimming took 0 bases from V and 6 from J, leaving 9 bases between them. From germline, CDR1 is SGHDN and CDR2 FVKESK. CDR3 in DNA: TGTGCCAGCAGCCAAGATATCGGGAGCAATGAGCAGTTCTTC. It is translated as CASSQDIGSNEQFF.

V usage is TRBV2 and J usage is TRBJ1-5, with 7 bases that match TRBD1. Trimming took 4 bases from V and 7 from J; bases not matched to a gene: 7. This CDR3 has 14 residues. Germline CDR1 and CDR2: SNHLY and FYNNEI. CDR3 coding DNA: TGTGCCAGCAGTGTAGGGGGCGCAAACCAGCCCCAGCATTTT. It codes for CASSVGGANQPQHF.

V is TRBV5-6 and J is TRBJ1-1; possibly TRBD1 for D (6 bases). Trimming took off 0 bases at V and 0 bases at J, with 12 bases between the two ends. From germline, CDR1 is SGHDT and CDR2 YYEEEE. There are 16 residues in the CDR3. The CDR3 protein is CASSLAGAEMNTEAFF. In DNA, the CDR3 is TGTGCCAGCAGCTTGGCAGGGGCTGAAATGAACACTGAAGCTTTCTTT. Looking up the rest from reference TRBV5-6 and TRBJ1-1 gives the full variable domain: DAGVTQSPTHLIKTRGQQVTLRCSPKSGHDTVSWYQQALGQGPQFIFQYYEEEERQRGNFPDRFSGHQFPNYSSELNVNALLLGDSALYLCASSLAGAEMNTEAFFGQGTRLTVV.

V gene TRBV28 combines with J gene TRBJ1-1; 7 nucleotides match TRBD1. After removal of 7 bases from V and 3 bases from J, the junction contained 8 bases not matched to a gene. CDR1 is MDHEN and CDR2 is SYDVKM in the germline V gene. This CDR3 spans 14 amino acids. CDR3 sequence reads: CASKPLGQYTEAFF. As DNA, the CDR3 is TGTGCCAGCAAACCCTTGGGACAGTACACTGAAGCTTTCTTT. Looking up the rest from reference TRBV28 and TRBJ1-1 gives the full variable domain: DVKVTQSSRYLVKRTGEKVFLECVQDMDHENMFWYRQDPGLGLRLIYFSYDVKMKEKGDIPEGYSVSREKKERFSLILESASTNQTSMYLCASKPLGQYTEAFFGQGTRLTVV.

This chain uses TRBV7-3 with TRBJ2-2; 10 bases map to TRBD2. The J segment lost 3 bases and the V segment lost 5 bases, leaving 6 bases of the junction unmatched. This CDR3 has 16 residues. Germline V CDR1 and CDR2: SGHTA, FQGTGA. CDR3 DNA: TGTGCCAGCAGCCCTTGGACTAGCGGACACACCGGGGAGCTGTTTTTT. Translating gives CASSPWTSGHTGELFF.

The chain employs TRBV6-5 and TRBJ2-5, with TRBD1 matching 7 bases. Looked up from germline, CDR1 is MNHEY and CDR2 is SVGAGI. The V and J ends lost 9 bases and 2 bases, in that order; junction bases with no gene match: 12. This CDR3 has 15 residues. CDR3 coding DNA: TGTGCCAGTTCCGCCAGGGGCAGGGGGCAAGAGACCCAGTACTTC. This translates into CASSARGRGQETQYF.

The rearrangement uses TRBV30 and TRBJ1-5; 7 nucleotides line up with TRBD1. This CDR3 has 15 residues. Trimming took 0 bases from V and 4 from J; bases not matched to a gene: 6. Germline CDR1 reads GTSNPN; CDR2 reads SVGIG (reference sequence). CDR3 DNA: TGTGCCTGGAGTGTGCCCGGGACAGCTAATCAGCCCCAGCATTTT. Translated, it gives CAWSVPGTANQPQHF.

The gene calls are TRBV6-1 and TRBJ2-1; 10 bases map to TRBD1. J lost 2 bases, V lost 4 bases, and 5 bases had no gene match. This CDR3 has 16 amino acids. Germline V lookup: CDR1 MNHNS, CDR2 SASEGT. CDR3 loop: CASSAQDRGTYNEQFF. Here the CDR3 DNA reads TGTGCCAGCAGTGCTCAGGACAGGGGGACCTACAATGAGCAGTTCTTC.